The 18 T cell receptor beta chains below all came from one sample that was sequenced in a study of response to subunit inactivated influenza vaccine. TCRdb reprocessed the RT-PCR reads via MiXCR and lists one record per CDR3 protein. This repertoire shows roughly 780,000 distinct CDR3 sequences, roughly 18% found once; its top ten account for about 11%. Specimen: PBMCs from blood, collected 4 to 6 days after vaccination. Receptors were obtained from a man in his fifties who received an inactivated influenza vaccine.

This clonotype was seen more than once but under ten times. The rearrangement uses TRBV7-9 and TRBJ2-7; D is unclear. V lost 3 bases and J 6 bases, leaving 24 bases between the germline ends. CDR1 is SEHNR, CDR2 FQNEAQ, per germline (reference sequence). The CDR3 is 17 residues long. The CDR3 loop reads CASSFYRGADAPGEQYF. CDR3 DNA sequence: TGTGCCAGCAGCTTTTATCGTGGCGCGGACGCTCCTGGCGAGCAGTACTTC. The full variable domain, in which reference TRBV7-9 and TRBJ2-7 provide the parts outside the CDR3, is DTGVSQNPRHKITKRGQNVTFRCDPISEHNRLYWYRQTLGQGPEFLTYFQNEAQLEKSRLLSDRFSAERPKGSFSTLEIQRTEQGDSAMYLCASSFYRGADAPGEQYFGPGTRLTVT.

This clonotype was counted between two and nine times. The rearrangement links TRBV6-1 to TRBJ2-2; 7 bases agree with TRBD1. Looked up from germline, CDR1 is MNHNS and CDR2 is SASEGT. CDR3 size: 15 residues. The ends lost 5 bases at V and 4 bases at J; junction bases unmatched: 7. Here the CDR3 reads CASSNWDSITGELFF. The CDR3 region has the DNA TGTGCCAGCAGTAATTGGGACAGTATCACCGGGGAGCTGTTTTTT.

This clonotype has just a few counts. The chain is built from TRBV4-2 and TRBJ2-1; 7 bases are shared with TRBD1. This CDR3 is built from 14 residues. Per the germline V gene, CDR1 is LGHNA and CDR2 is YNFKEQ. Trimming cost V 4 bases and J 2 bases; bases outside gene matches: 2. This chain's CDR3 is CASSPGQPYNEQFF. The CDR3 DNA is TGTGCCAGCAGCCCGGGACAGCCCTACAATGAGCAGTTCTTC.

This clonotype was seen more than once but under ten times. The rearrangement joins TRBV29-1 to TRBJ2-2, with a tentative D call TRBD1 (6 bases). Germline CDR1 SQVTM, CDR2 ANQGSEA. The length of the CDR3 is 13 residues. V lost 5 bases and J 6 bases, leaving 13 bases between the germline ends. The CDR3 region is CSVNRDVAGELFF. The CDR3, as DNA: TGCAGCGTTAACAGGGACGTAGCCGGGGAGCTGTTTTTT.

This clonotype has just one count. The chain recombines TRBV7-9 with TRBJ2-5, with D possibly matching TRBD2 (6 bases). Trimming took 4 bases from V and 5 from J, leaving 11 bases between them. Looked up from germline, CDR1 is SEHNR and CDR2 is FQNEAQ (reference sequence). This CDR3 has 13 amino acids. This CDR3 is CASSWSRGETQYF. DNA for the CDR3: TGTGCCAGCAGCTGGAGCCGGGGGGAGACCCAGTACTTC.

This clonotype was recorded a few times. The rearrangement joins TRBV20-1 to TRBJ2-5, with 7 bases lining up with TRBD1. J was trimmed by 2 bases and V by 4 bases; bases with no gene match: 7. Germline V gene data show CDR1 as DFQATT and CDR2 as SNEGSKA (reference sequence). The CDR3 is 14 amino acids. CDR3 bases: TGCAGTGCTAAAACACAGGGGATTCAAGAGACCCAGTACTTC. As protein: CSAKTQGIQETQYF.

This clonotype occurred once. The V and J genes are TRBV23-1 and TRBJ2-7; D might be TRBD2 (6 bases). TRBV23-1 is labeled an ORF, and its function is uncertain. CDR3 length equals 14 residues. Deletions cut 0 bases from V and 7 bases from J, with 13 bases between. CDR3 in amino acids: CASSQSEGLREQYF. DNA for the CDR3: TGCGCCAGCAGTCAATCGGAGGGGTTGCGGGAGCAGTACTTC.

This clonotype was detected only a few times. The V call is TRBV15, the J call TRBJ2-7, with 10 positions matching TRBD2. This CDR3 is built from 15 residues. Per germline, CDR1 LNHNV and CDR2 YYDKDF (reference sequence). V was clipped by 8 bases and J by 3 bases; unmatched bases: 10. The CDR3 DNA follows: TGTGCCACCCAGCGGGATAGCGGGAGGATCTACGAGCAGTACTTC. This gives the protein CATQRDSGRIYEQYF.

V and J are TRBV7-9 and TRBJ2-3; D uncertain. V was pared by 4 bases and J by 4 bases, with 9 bases between. The CDR3 totals 13 residues. Germline V gives CDR1 SEHNR, CDR2 FQNEAQ (reference sequence). The CDR3: CASSYLGADTQYF. The CDR3 DNA reads as TGTGCCAGCAGCTACCTCGGTGCAGATACGCAGTATTTT. The full variable domain, with the rest looked up from reference TRBV7-9 and TRBJ2-3, is DTGVSQNPRHKITKRGQNVTFRCDPISEHNRLYWYRQTLGQGPEFLTYFQNEAQLEKSRLLSDRFSAERPKGSFSTLEIQRTEQGDSAMYLCASSYLGADTQYFGPGTRLTVL.

This clonotype was seen only a few times. The chain recombines TRBV4-1 with TRBJ2-7; D may be TRBD1 (6 bases). Germline lookup yields CDR1 MGHRA and CDR2 YSYEKL. The CDR3 covers 13 residues. Trimming pared 3 bases from V and 3 bases from J, leaving 9 bases between. The CDR3, as DNA: TGCGCCAGCAGCCACCCAGGGGACTACGAGCAGTACTTC. Its translation is CASSHPGDYEQYF.

J is TRBJ2-7 and V is TRBV5-5; D gene ambiguous. Germline V gene data show CDR1 as SGHKS and CDR2 as YYEKEE (reference sequence). Trimming removed 3 bases at V and 4 bases at J, with 8 bases between. This CDR3 is built from 12 residues. In DNA, the CDR3 is TGTGCCAGCAGCTCCAAAGTGTACGAGCAGTACTTC. Its protein product is CASSSKVYEQYF.

This clonotype was detected only a few times. The chain carries TRBV6-2 or TRBV6-3 and TRBJ2-3; 7 bases align to TRBD2. This CDR3 has 17 amino acids. Looked up from germline, CDR1 is MNHEY and CDR2 is SVGEGT. V lost 4 bases, J lost 4 bases, and 14 bases stayed unmatched. CDR3 sequence reads: CASSFSLGSGNADTQYF. In DNA, the CDR3 is TGTGCCAGCAGTTTCTCGCTTGGGAGCGGGAATGCAGATACGCAGTATTTT.

This clonotype was detected only a few times. V and J are TRBV7-2 and TRBJ2-1; 7 nucleotides match TRBD1. Germline values: CDR1 SGHTA, CDR2 FQGNSA. This CDR3 contains 14 residues. The junction had 6 bases not matched to a gene; V was cut back by 5 bases and J by 5 bases. The CDR3 DNA is TGTGCCAGCAGCCCGGGACAGCAGAACAATGAGCAGTTCTTC. It yields the protein CASSPGQQNNEQFF. Drawing the rest from reference TRBV7-2 and TRBJ2-1, the complete variable domain is GAGVSQSPSNKVTEKGKDVELRCDPISGHTALYWYRQSLGQGLEFLIYFQGNSAPDKSGLPSDRFSAERTGGSVSTLTIQRTQQEDSAVYLCASSPGQQNNEQFFGPGTRLTVL.

This clonotype was picked up a small number of times. The rearrangement links TRBV7-9 to TRBJ2-3; tentatively, D is TRBD2 (5 bases). This CDR3 is 16 amino acids long. Trimming took 5 bases from V and 2 from J, leaving 17 bases between them. Germline V lookup: CDR1 SEHNR, CDR2 FQNEAQ (reference sequence). CDR3 protein: CASSPRVLEDTDTQYF. The DNA for the CDR3 is TGTGCCAGCAGCCCTAGAGTTTTGGAGGACACAGATACGCAGTATTTT.

The CDR3 spells CASSQGGGGNQYF. CDR3 in DNA: TGTGCCAGCAGCCAGGGTGGCGGGGGGAATCAGTACTTC. The chain uses TRBV3-1 and TRBJ2-7; 8 bases match TRBD2. Trimming removed 3 bases from V and 10 bases from J; junction bases left unmatched: 8. This CDR3 spans 13 amino acids. CDR1 and CDR2 from the germline V gene are LGHDT and YNNKEL (reference sequence).

This clonotype was observed a few times. V usage is TRBV20-1 and J usage is TRBJ2-1; D is ambiguous. This CDR3 spans 15 amino acids. Per germline, CDR1 DFQATT and CDR2 SNEGSKA (reference sequence). The germline V and J ends were trimmed by 6 bases and 1 base, with 16 bases remaining between them. The CDR3 DNA reads TGCAGTGCACGCGAGACGTCCTCATCCTACAATGAGCAGTTCTTC. Translating it yields CSARETSSSYNEQFF.

This clonotype has a handful of counts. The chain links TRBV20-1 to TRBJ2-7; 9 bases agree with TRBD1. There are 16 residues in the CDR3. Germline V lookup: CDR1 DFQATT, CDR2 SNEGSKA (reference sequence). V lost 1 base and J lost 3; bases outside the gene matches: 10. Here the CDR3 reads CSARAIRTGVGYEQYF. CDR3 in DNA: TGCAGTGCTAGAGCGATACGGACAGGGGTCGGCTACGAGCAGTACTTC.

The V call is TRBV10-3, the J call TRBJ1-2; the D gene is possibly TRBD1 (5 bases). The germline gives CDR1 ENHRY, CDR2 SYGVKD. Trimming pared 2 bases from V and 4 bases from J, leaving 11 bases between. The CDR3 consists of 14 residues. CDR3 sequence: CAISERGIGYGYTF. The CDR3 DNA reads TGTGCCATCAGTGAGCGGGGGATTGGCTATGGCTACACCTTC.